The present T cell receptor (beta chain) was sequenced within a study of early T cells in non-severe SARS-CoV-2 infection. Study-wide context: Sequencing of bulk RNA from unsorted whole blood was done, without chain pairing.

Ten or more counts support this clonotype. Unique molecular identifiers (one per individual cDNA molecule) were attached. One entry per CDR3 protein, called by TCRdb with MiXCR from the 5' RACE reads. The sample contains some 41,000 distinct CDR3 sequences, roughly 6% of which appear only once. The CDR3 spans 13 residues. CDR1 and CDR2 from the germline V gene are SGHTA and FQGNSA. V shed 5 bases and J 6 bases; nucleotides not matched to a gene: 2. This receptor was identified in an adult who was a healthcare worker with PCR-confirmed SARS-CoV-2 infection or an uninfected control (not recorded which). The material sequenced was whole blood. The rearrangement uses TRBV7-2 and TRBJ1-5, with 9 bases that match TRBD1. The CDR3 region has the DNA TGTGCCAGCAGCCGGACAGGGGCTCAGCCCCAGCATTTT. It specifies CASSRTGAQPQHF.